The 10 T cell receptor beta chains below all came from one sample that was sequenced in a study of blood T cell repertoires in COVID-19. The repertoire was sequenced with immunoSEQ multiplex PCR; TCRdb's copy has only in-frame clones and lacks some. This table holds 150,000 to 200,000 clones, roughly 84% found once. The sequenced sample consisted of peripheral blood. The receptor source for this set is a woman aged 70-85 years with COVID-19, enrolled during active disease.

This chain uses TRBV7-3 with TRBJ2-1, with a tentative D call TRBD2 (5 bases). The ends were cut back, 5 bases at V and 0 bases at J, with 14 bases in the middle. The CDR3 length is 16 residues. Germline lookup yields CDR1 SGHTA and CDR2 FQGTGA. The CDR3 DNA reads as TGTGCCAGCAGCCAAAGGGCGGGCTTCTCCTACAATGAGCAGTTCTTC. This codes for CASSQRAGFSYNEQFF.

The rearrangement links TRBV6-6 to TRBJ2-2; D remains unclear. The germline V gene encodes CDR1 MNHNY and CDR2 SVGAGI (reference sequence). There are 14 residues in the CDR3. Trimming shortened V by 2 bases and J by 1 base, and 5 bases separated the two germline ends. The CDR3 here is CASSYTQNTGELFF. CDR3 nucleotides: TGTGCCAGCAGTTACACACAGAACACCGGGGAGCTGTTTTTT.

The sample holds one count of this clone. V and J are TRBV19 and TRBJ2-7; 10 positions match TRBD1. This CDR3 is 14 amino acids long. The germline CDR1 and CDR2 sequences are LNHDA and SQIVND (reference sequence). V gave up 5 bases and J gave up 5 bases; unmatched junction bases: 6. This CDR3 is CASSQRTGGNEQYF. CDR3 in DNA: TGTGCCAGTAGTCAGAGGACAGGGGGTAACGAGCAGTACTTC.

The chain recombines TRBV3-1 (or the pseudogene TRBV3-2) with TRBJ2-3, with D hard to call. Between the trimmed V and J ends, which lost 2 bases and 6 bases, there was a span of 12 bases. The CDR3 covers 14 residues. Germline V gene data show CDR1 as LGHDT and CDR2 as YNNKEL (reference sequence). The chain's CDR3 is CASSQHPPGDTQYF. CDR3 nucleotide sequence: TGTGCCAGCAGCCAACACCCCCCCGGGGATACGCAGTATTTT.

The chain carries TRBV18 and TRBJ1-2; TRBD1 matches at 7 bases. The CDR3 has 13 amino acids. Germline CDR1 is KGHSH and CDR2 is LQKENI. V lost 3 bases to trimming and J lost 8 bases; unmatched junction nucleotides: 6. The CDR3: CASSPLGGEGYTF. In DNA, the CDR3 is TGTGCCAGCTCACCGCTAGGGGGCGAAGGCTACACCTTC. Filled out from reference TRBV18 and TRBJ1-2, the complete variable domain reads NAGVMQNPRHLVRRRGQEARLRCSPMKGHSHVYWYRQLPEEGLKFMVYLQKENIIDESGMPKERFSAEFPKEGPSILRIQQVVRGDSAAYFCASSPLGGEGYTFGSGTRLTVV.

This clone showed up just a few times. The chain uses TRBV7-3 and TRBJ1-1; perhaps TRBD1 as D (6 bases). CDR3 length equals 13 residues. The V end lost 4 bases, the J end lost 1 base, and 7 bases lay between the germline ends. The germline CDR1 and CDR2 sequences are SGHTA and FQGTGA. CDR3 in amino acids: CASSSTGNTEAFF. The CDR3 DNA reads TGTGCCAGCAGCTCGACAGGGAACACTGAAGCTTTCTTT. Filled out from reference TRBV7-3 and TRBJ1-1, the complete variable domain reads GAGVSQTPSNKVTEKGKYVELRCDPISGHTALYWYRQSLGQGPEFLIYFQGTGAADDSGLPNDRFFAVRPEGSVSTLKIQRTERGDSAVYLCASSSTGNTEAFFGQGTRLTVV.

The genes are TRBV30 and TRBJ2-7, with D tentatively TRBD1 (6 bases). The CDR3 is 15 residues long. V dropped 2 bases and J dropped 0 bases, with 14 bases sitting between them. Looked up from germline, CDR1 is GTSNPN and CDR2 is SVGIG (reference sequence). Here the CDR3 reads CAWSRGGGSSYEQYF. The CDR3 DNA follows: TGTGCCTGGAGTCGTGGGGGCGGAAGCTCCTACGAGCAGTACTTC.

This clone was picked up a small number of times. This sequence joins TRBV24-1 and TRBJ1-1; 7 nucleotides align to TRBD1. The CDR3 is 14 residues long. The junction had 8 bases not matched to a gene; V was cut back by 4 bases and J by 7 bases. The germline gives CDR1 KGHDR, CDR2 SFDVKD. CDR3 in amino acids: CATSDPAGGDEAFF. CDR3 nucleotides: TGTGCCACCAGTGACCCCGCAGGGGGAGATGAAGCTTTCTTT.

V usage is TRBV11-3 and J usage is TRBJ2-1; D unclear. Germline V gene lookup returns CDR1 SGHNT and CDR2 YENEEA. Between the trimmed V and J ends, which lost 8 bases and 5 bases, there was a span of 13 bases. This CDR3 is built from 13 residues. The CDR3 sequence: CASSERSNNEQFF. CDR3 bases: TGTGCCAGCTCCGAACGGTCCAACAATGAGCAGTTCTTC.

The rearrangement joins TRBV10-2 to TRBJ1-2, with D hard to call. CDR3 length: 15 amino acids. Between the trimmed V and J ends, which lost 0 bases and 2 bases, there was a span of 10 bases. Germline CDR1 reads WSHSY; CDR2 reads SAAADI. The CDR3 coding sequence is TGCGCCAGCAGTGAGTCGCTGGGCCGAAACTATGGCTACACCTTC. Its protein product is CASSESLGRNYGYTF.